This T cell receptor beta chain was captured by sequencing in a study of T cells in localized non-small cell lung cancer. Generated by immunoSEQ multiplex PCR, the TCRdb table keeps only in-frame clones and is missing some. The repertoire holds more than 2,000 clones, with 25% to 30% as singletons. As concerns this clone: No antigen is known for it.

V was shortened by 2 bases and J by 4 bases, with 14 bases between the two germline ends. CDR1 is MNHGY and CDR2 is SAAAGT in the germline V gene. The CDR3 is 15 residues long. Study-wide points: Uninvolved adjacent lung, not tumor, had the highest T cell clonality. Heterogeneity within the tumor remains possible, as just one region underwent sequencing. With higher T cell density in blood came longer overall survival. Detection in adjacent lung was observed for a median roughly 57 of the top 100 tumor clones.

The chain joins TRBV6-8 to TRBJ1-2, with D maybe TRBD1 (6 bases). The sequence came from an older male donor with stage II squamous cell lung carcinoma. The starting material was lung tumor tissue, obtained before any cancer treatment. CDR3 loop: CASSYPLTGLYGYTF. As DNA, the CDR3 is TGTGCCAGCAGTTACCCTCTGACAGGCCTCTATGGCTACACCTTC.